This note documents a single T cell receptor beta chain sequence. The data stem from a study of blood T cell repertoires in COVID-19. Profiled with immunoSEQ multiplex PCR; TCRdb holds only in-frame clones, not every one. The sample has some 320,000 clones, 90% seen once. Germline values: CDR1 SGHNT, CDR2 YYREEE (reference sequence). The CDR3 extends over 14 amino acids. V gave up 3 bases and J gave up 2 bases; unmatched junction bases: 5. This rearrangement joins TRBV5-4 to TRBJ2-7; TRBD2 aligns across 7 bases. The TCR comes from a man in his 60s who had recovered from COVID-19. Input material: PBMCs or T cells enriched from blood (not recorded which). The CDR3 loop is CASSSRLAPYEQYF. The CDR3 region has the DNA TGTGCCAGCAGCTCCCGACTAGCCCCCTACGAGCAGTACTTC.